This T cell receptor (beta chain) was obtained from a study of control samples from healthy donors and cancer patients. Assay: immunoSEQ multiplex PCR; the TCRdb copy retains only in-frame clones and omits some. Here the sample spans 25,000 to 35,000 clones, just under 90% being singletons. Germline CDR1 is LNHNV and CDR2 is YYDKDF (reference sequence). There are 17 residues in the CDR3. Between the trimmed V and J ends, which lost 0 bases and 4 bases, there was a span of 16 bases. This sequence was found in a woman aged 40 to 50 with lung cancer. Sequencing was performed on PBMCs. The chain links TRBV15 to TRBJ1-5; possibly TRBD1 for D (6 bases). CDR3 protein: CATSRDLPRGGNQPQHF. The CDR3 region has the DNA TGTGCCACCAGCAGAGATCTTCCGAGAGGGGGGAATCAGCCCCAGCATTTT.